Detailed here is one TCR beta chain. This clone was recorded only once. Which antigen it targets is not known. Base qualities are not provided; no much larger clone lies one nucleotide away. This sample includes further DNA sequences coding for the same CDR3. To sequence the TCRbeta CDR3 region, genomic DNA was isolated from the sorted cells. The immunoSEQ Assay was used for sequencing of TCRbeta CDR3 regions. Entries here come from immuneACCESS through TCRdb and include only in-frame sequences with V and J called. Some clones fail to appear in such tables; in the studies checked, an unresolved V gene covers under half of the shortfall, and the cause of the remainder is unknown. Here the sample has fewer than 25,000 clones; 70% to 90% occur a single time. 20% to 30% of the sample lies in the top ten. Patients with autoimmune disease history or receiving systemic immunosuppression were excluded from the trial. Peripheral blood for TCR sequencing was collected from all dose cohorts at baseline, on cycle 4 day 1, and on cycle 7 day 1. Samples were obtained from an open-label, multicenter, first-in-human phase I dose-escalation trial of ivuxolimab. The trial enrolled adults with locally advanced or metastatic head and neck squamous cell, hepatocellular, melanoma or renal cell carcinoma. Before TCR sequencing, CD4+ T cells and CD8+ T cells were sorted from peripheral blood as separate populations.

A distance of 2 bases separates the germline ends of V and J, which lose 2 bases and 1 base respectively. Based on the germline V gene, the CDR1 and CDR2 sequences are MRHNA and SNTAGT. The CDR3 numbers 13 residues from cysteine through phenylalanine. Just the 39-base CDR3 DNA is kept, in frame starting at base 1. This entry belongs to a study of OX40 agonist ivuxolimab in advanced cancers. A note on the overall study: Ivuxolimab, which targeted the costimulatory receptor OX40 (CD134), was an agonistic, fully human IgG2 monoclonal antibody. Intravenous ivuxolimab was administered to patients every 2 weeks at six dose levels: 0.01, 0.1, 0.3, 1.5, 3 and 10 mg/kg. Among the 50 to 55 dose-escalation patients, approximately 20 had hepatocellular carcinoma, 15 or so melanoma, 9 renal cell carcinoma and 9 head and neck cancer. In the dose-escalation cohort, 82.7% of patients were male, and the mean age was approximately 55 years, with a range of roughly 20 to 85. Prior anti-PD-1, anti-PD-L1 or anti-CTLA-4 therapy was permitted, and checkpoint inhibitors had been received by roughly 42% of dose-escalation patients. Partial responses occurred in three dose-escalation patients, of whom one had hepatocellular carcinoma and two had cutaneous melanoma. The purpose of peripheral TCRbeta sequencing was to test whether ivuxolimab changed TCR sequence diversity and led to clonal T-cell expansion. The paper describes the monotherapy dose-escalation part (N = 52 patients) of the phase I trial of ivuxolimab.

Broad study findings and their caveats: Low levels of normalized T-cell clonal expansion were also shown by some nonresponding patients. After ivuxolimab, expanded clones were on average more numerous among CD8+ T cells than among CD4+ T cells. Antigen specificity was not determined for the clonally expanded peripheral T cells. At doses of 0.1 to 3.0 mg/kg, clonal expansion of both CD4+ and CD8+ T cells in blood was seen between baseline and week 6. In the 0.1-3.0 mg/kg groups, partial responders had among the lowest normalized peripheral clonal expansion, particularly in CD8+ T cells.

This specimen consisted of CD4+ or CD8+ T cells sorted from blood, obtained in a trial of the OX40 agonist ivuxolimab. This sequence uses TRBV6-4 and TRBJ2-2; the D gene cannot be named for sure. The receptor's source is an adult with an advanced solid tumor such as melanoma, head and neck, liver or kidney cancer. The nucleotide sequence reads TGTGCCAGCAGTGACCGGAACACCGGGGAGCTGTTTTTT. The resulting protein is CASSDRNTGELFF.